The next 23 T cell receptor beta chains were all read from a single sample in a study of blood T cell repertoires in COVID-19. The protocol was immunoSEQ multiplex PCR, while the TCRdb copy is restricted to in-frame clones and leaves out a portion. Seen here are more than 300,000 clones, 89% observed once, and the top ten hold under 8%. Material for sequencing was peripheral blood. The receptors were sampled from a man between 18 and 35 years old who had recovered from COVID-19.

This chain uses TRBV13 with TRBJ2-7, with D possibly matching TRBD1 (6 bases). From germline, CDR1 is PRHDT and CDR2 FYEKMQ (reference sequence). With 5 bases removed from V and 1 base from J, the gap between germline ends came to 12 bases. The CDR3 has 14 residues. The CDR3 DNA is TGTGCCAGCAGCGCCACGGACAGATCCTACGAGCAGTACTTC. It yields the protein CASSATDRSYEQYF.

The chain recombines TRBV4-1 with TRBJ2-1; 7 nucleotides match TRBD2. Germline V lookup: CDR1 MGHRA, CDR2 YSYEKL. Trimming took 4 bases from V and 0 from J; bases not matched to a gene: 9. The CDR3 has 17 amino acids. This CDR3 reads CASSPLDGGFSYNEQFF. In nucleotides, the CDR3 is TGCGCCAGCAGCCCTCTCGACGGGGGGTTCTCCTACAATGAGCAGTTCTTC.

This clone came up a few times. The chain combines TRBV3-1 (or the pseudogene TRBV3-2) with TRBJ1-2; D ambiguous. V gave up 5 bases and J gave up 3 bases, with 22 bases separating them. This CDR3 is 17 amino acids long. CDR1 and CDR2 (germline): LGHDT, YNNKEL (reference sequence). The CDR3: CASSTRQGRVRDYGYTF. As DNA, the CDR3 is TGTGCCAGCAGCACCCGGCAAGGAAGGGTGAGGGACTATGGCTACACCTTC.

This clone was detected a few times. The chain carries TRBV7-9 and TRBJ2-7, with D perhaps matching TRBD2 (5 bases). CDR1 is SEHNR, CDR2 FQNEAQ, per germline (reference sequence). The CDR3 length is 15 residues. The ends were cut back, 6 bases at V and 2 bases at J, with 17 bases in the middle. The CDR3 sequence: CASSRAATSPYEQYF. The CDR3 DNA sequence: TGTGCCAGCAGTCGAGCGGCTACTTCCCCCTACGAGCAGTACTTC.

The V gene is TRBV6-2 or TRBV6-3, the J gene TRBJ2-7; 12 bases map to TRBD1. V trimming: 4 bases; J trimming: 2 bases; junction bases outside the gene matches: 12. This CDR3 spans 18 amino acids. Looked up from germline, CDR1 is MNHEY and CDR2 is SVGEGT. CDR3 DNA: TGTGCCAGCAGTTTCCGGGACAGGGGGCTCACGGGGACCTACGAGCAGTACTTC. This gives the protein CASSFRDRGLTGTYEQYF.

The rearrangement joins TRBV19 to TRBJ2-1, with 7 bases matching TRBD2. V lost 7 bases, J lost 1 base, and 10 bases stayed unmatched. Per germline, CDR1 LNHDA and CDR2 SQIVND (reference sequence). The CDR3 extends over 16 amino acids. CDR3 region: CASKEVAGPSYNEQFF. The CDR3 DNA sequence: TGTGCCAGTAAGGAAGTAGCGGGCCCTTCCTACAATGAGCAGTTCTTC.

The rearrangement joins TRBV7-9 to TRBJ1-2; TRBD1 matches 10 bases. The CDR3 covers 14 residues. CDR1 is SEHNR, CDR2 FQNEAQ, per germline (reference sequence). J was trimmed by 4 bases and V by 4 bases; bases with no gene match: 3. The CDR3 region is CASSSDRGAYGYTF. The CDR3 region has the DNA TGTGCCAGCAGCTCGGACAGGGGGGCCTATGGCTACACCTTC.

V gene TRBV5-1 combines with J gene TRBJ2-7; TRBD1 matches at 8 bases. Per the germline V gene, CDR1 is SGHRS and CDR2 is YFSETQ. This CDR3 is 14 amino acids long. V was clipped by 3 bases and J by 5 bases; unmatched bases: 7. CDR3 DNA sequence: TGCGCCAGCAGCTCAACCGGGACAGGCAACGAGCAGTACTTC. Translating it yields CASSSTGTGNEQYF.

The chain uses TRBV19 and TRBJ1-2; D unclear. Germline V lookup: CDR1 LNHDA, CDR2 SQIVND (reference sequence). V was pared by 10 bases and J by 5 bases, with 17 bases between. This CDR3 has 13 amino acids. The CDR3 nucleotides are TGTGCCACCGTTGGGCAAAGCTTTTATGGCTACACCTTC. Translation gives CATVGQSFYGYTF.

The V call is TRBV9, the J call TRBJ2-3; 7 bases map to TRBD1. This CDR3 has 13 residues. Germline V CDR1 and CDR2: SGDLS, YYNGEE. V trimming: 3 bases; J trimming: 6 bases; junction bases outside the gene matches: 4. CDR3 sequence: CASSARTGDTQYF. The DNA of the CDR3 is TGTGCCAGCAGCGCCCGGACAGGCGATACGCAGTATTTT.

The V gene is TRBV4-2, the J gene TRBJ2-3, with 7 positions matching TRBD2. Germline CDR1 and CDR2: LGHNA and YNFKEQ. This CDR3 region has 17 residues. V shed 0 bases, J shed 1 base, and the junction held 7 bases outside the gene matches. This chain's CDR3 is CASSQDRGGERTDTQYF. CDR3 bases: TGTGCCAGCAGCCAAGATAGGGGAGGGGAACGCACAGATACGCAGTATTTT.

The genes are TRBV6-5 and TRBJ2-7; a weak D match, TRBD1 (5 bases). Trimming took 4 bases from V and 4 from J, leaving 11 bases between them. The CDR3 sequence is 13 residues long. The germline gives CDR1 MNHEY, CDR2 SVGAGI. The CDR3 loop is CASSWGRGYEQYF. The CDR3 coding sequence is TGTGCCAGCAGTTGGGGCCGCGGTTACGAGCAGTACTTC.

The genes are TRBV25-1 and TRBJ1-2; TRBD1 matches at 8 bases. The germline CDR1 and CDR2 sequences are MGHDK and SYGVNS. V shed 6 bases, J shed 2 bases, and the junction held 5 bases outside the gene matches. The CDR3 has 14 residues. CDR3 amino acids: CASRETGVNYGYTF. Written as DNA, the CDR3 is TGTGCCAGCAGAGAGACAGGGGTGAACTATGGCTACACCTTC.

The chain combines TRBV7-3 with TRBJ2-1, with 10 bases lining up with TRBD2. The junction had 9 bases not matched to a gene; V was cut back by 5 bases and J by 5 bases. Per germline, CDR1 SGHTA and CDR2 FQGTGA. The CDR3 has 16 amino acids. The CDR3 reads CASSHQREGPDNEQFF. As DNA, the CDR3 is TGTGCCAGCAGCCACCAGCGGGAGGGCCCAGACAATGAGCAGTTCTTC.

The table lists this clone with a few counts. The chain has TRBV4-2 and TRBJ1-5; 12 nucleotides agree with TRBD1. The CDR3 runs to 17 residues. From germline, CDR1 is LGHNA and CDR2 YNFKEQ. Unmatched junction bases numbered 10, after V lost 3 bases and J lost 7 bases. CDR3 sequence: CASSQGTGGGRSQPQHF. CDR3 in DNA: TGTGCCAGCAGCCAGGGGACAGGGGGCGGGAGGTCGCAGCCCCAGCATTTT.

The V gene is TRBV6-2 or TRBV6-3, the J gene TRBJ2-1; 8 bases map to TRBD2. The V gene end was trimmed by 0 bases and the J gene end by 10 bases; junction bases not matched to a gene: 11. CDR1 MNHEY and CDR2 SVGEGT come from the germline V gene. The CDR3 covers 16 residues. The CDR3 region has the DNA TGTGCCAGCAGTTACTCCCGGGGGACTAGAACGGACGAGCAGTTCTTC. Protein: CASSYSRGTRTDEQFF.

This clone was observed a few times. The rearrangement joins TRBV2 to TRBJ1-1; no clear D gene. The CDR3 covers 13 residues. Trimming left V 5 bases short and J 0 bases short, with 7 bases between. From germline, CDR1 is SNHLY and CDR2 FYNNEI. This CDR3 is CASSSLVNTEAFF. The DNA of the CDR3 is TGTGCCAGCAGTAGCCTTGTGAACACTGAAGCTTTCTTT.

This rearrangement joins TRBV7-2 to TRBJ2-5, with no clear D. The CDR3 totals 13 residues. Germline CDR1 SGHTA, CDR2 FQGNSA. Trimming shortened V by 4 bases and J by 2 bases, and 8 bases separated the two germline ends. The CDR3 DNA reads TGTGCCAGCAGCTATACCGAGCAAGAGACCCAGTACTTC. This codes for CASSYTEQETQYF.

The rearrangement joins TRBV5-1 to TRBJ1-4; maybe TRBD1 (6 bases). With 1 base removed from V and 6 bases from J, the gap between germline ends came to 19 bases. Germline lookup yields CDR1 SGHRS and CDR2 YFSETQ. This CDR3 is 17 amino acids long. The DNA of the CDR3 is TGCGCCAGCAGCTTGTCGCCTACAGGGTTCGGGTATGAAAAACTGTTTTTT. Encoded protein: CASSLSPTGFGYEKLFF.

The genes are TRBV18 and TRBJ1-1, with 12 bases lining up with TRBD1. The CDR3 extends over 16 amino acids. The V segment lost 0 bases and the J segment 5 bases; nucleotides outside the gene matches: 4. CDR1 and CDR2 (germline): KGHSH, LQKENI. DNA for the CDR3: TGTGCCAGCTCACCACCGGGACAGGGGGCGAAGACTGAAGCTTTCTTT. Translation: CASSPPGQGAKTEAFF.

The chain is built from TRBV4-1 and TRBJ2-3; 8 nucleotides line up with TRBD2. V gave up 1 base and J gave up 5 bases; unmatched junction bases: 17. CDR1 is MGHRA and CDR2 is YSYEKL in the germline V gene. This CDR3 is 19 amino acids long. CDR3: CASSQGSFGSGGFKDTQYF. In nucleotides, the CDR3 is TGCGCCAGCAGCCAAGGGAGCTTTGGGTCGGGAGGGTTCAAAGATACGCAGTATTTT.

This chain connects TRBV28 to TRBJ1-3; D might be TRBD1 (5 bases). This CDR3 region has 15 residues. Trimming removed 6 bases from V and 0 bases from J, with 12 bases in between. Germline V CDR1 and CDR2: MDHEN, SYDVKM. The CDR3 sequence: CASSPGILSGNTIYF. CDR3 nucleotides: TGTGCCAGCAGCCCAGGGATTCTCTCTGGAAACACCATATATTTT.

The V gene is TRBV7-9, the J gene TRBJ1-1; no definite D call. Germline V gene data show CDR1 as SEHNR and CDR2 as FQNEAQ (reference sequence). The CDR3 length is 17 residues. V was trimmed by 4 bases and J by 1 base, leaving 19 bases between them. The CDR3 DNA follows: TGTGCCAGCAGCTCGCCCCGGGAGATCTCGGCGAACACTGAAGCTTTCTTT. This encodes CASSSPREISANTEAFF.